These 2 T cell receptor beta chains came from one sample sequenced in a study of beta chain features in type 1 diabetes. Study-level points and caveats: For Type 1 diabetes patients, all four CD4+ subsets carried TCRB CDR3s that were moderately but significantly shorter.

The isolated RNA, all of it, was reverse transcribed, so expressed TCRB transcripts were what got sequenced. TCRdb keeps only in-frame clones here, not all; method: immunoSEQ multiplex PCR. The data hold 630,000 or so clones, with 11% to 15% observed a single time. Their recognized antigens are unknown. The sequenced sample was naive CD4+ T cells from blood. Receptors originate from a man aged 18 to 29 with type 1 diabetes.

A few counts support this clone. The chain has TRBV19 and TRBJ1-1; D remains unclear. The germline CDR1 and CDR2 sequences are LNHDA and SQIVND (reference sequence). The ends were cut back, 3 bases at V and 1 base at J, with 9 bases in the middle. The CDR3 sequence is 14 residues long. The CDR3 bases are TGTGCCAGTAGTATCCCGACGGGGAACACTGAAGCTTTCTTT. Protein sequence: CASSIPTGNTEAFF.

The rearrangement joins TRBV18 to TRBJ2-7; D possibly matches TRBD1 or TRBD2 (6 bases each). The germline V gene encodes CDR1 KGHSH and CDR2 LQKENI. V was shortened by 6 bases and J by 2 bases, with 14 bases between the two germline ends. CDR3 length equals 14 residues. The DNA for the CDR3 is TGTGCCAGCTCCCCCGGGGGCAGCGCCTACGAGCAGTACTTC. Translating gives CASSPGGSAYEQYF.